This is a list of T cell receptor beta chains from one sample in a study of T cells expressing NK-cell markers. TCRdb re-called the 5' RACE reads; every CDR3 protein appears as one record, without DNA. The sample has approximately 440,000 distinct CDR3 sequences. Sequences were obtained from blood T cells: a sorted CD56 or NKG2C T cell subset, CD4+ or CD8+ T cells, or bulk PBMC T cells (not recorded which). These receptors originate from a woman in her 50s in good health. Each CDR3 is given with its conserved first and last residue.

v_gene,j_gene,CDR3aa
TRBV12-3/TRBV12-4,TRBJ1-1,CASSLLRDTEAFF
TRBV5-1,TRBJ2-3,CASSPAVDRNTDTQYF
TRBV10-1,TRBJ2-3,CASSSIAGAGADTQYF
TRBV18,TRBJ2-7,CASSPQRGYEQYF
TRBV24-1,TRBJ2-3,CATSDPGTGVEDTQYF
TRBV12-3/TRBV12-4,TRBJ2-1,CASSTGTSNYNEQFF
TRBV29-1,TRBJ1-2,CSVASRRGYGYTF
TRBV12-3/TRBV12-4,TRBJ2-4,CASKVREDGDIQYF
TRBV29-1,TRBJ2-1,CSAGTGGGNEQFF
TRBV20-1,TRBJ2-7,CSALRGGAYEQYF
TRBV27,TRBJ2-4,CASSPGTSGTNIQYF
TRBV5-1,TRBJ2-3,CASSLVGTRADTQYF
TRBV24-1,TRBJ2-3,CATSAGLVPDTQYF
TRBV28,TRBJ1-5,CASSERQGANQPQHF